The clone carrying this T cell receptor beta chain has ten or more counts. This sample was taken from a study of spatial heterogeneity in lung cancer. Each CDR3 protein is one row after TCRdb ran MiXCR on the 5' RACE reads. The sample yields some 80,000 distinct CDR3 sequences, around 7.3% seen once. Time point meaning: sample taken at primary tumor resection. V was shortened by 7 bases and J by 3 bases, with 13 bases between the two germline ends. Per the germline V gene, CDR1 is SGHRS and CDR2 is YFSETQ. The CDR3 is made up of 13 amino acids. The sequence derives from a male donor with early-stage non-small cell lung cancer. The specimen was PBMCs, collected at surgery. The rearrangement joins TRBV5-1 to TRBJ1-1; D not certain. As DNA, the CDR3 is TGCGCCAGCTCTATTTCGATGGACACTGAAGCTTTCTTT. This translates into CASSISMDTEAFF.